Described below is a single TCR beta chain sequence and its context. Using immunoSEQ multiplex PCR, the repertoire was profiled, and TCRdb retains in-frame clones only, with some absent. The table shows roughly 250,000 clones, with about 83% occurring only once. This entry is derived from a study of blood T cell repertoires in COVID-19. The cohort comprised adults aged about 18 to 90 years residing in about two dozen US areas. V was cut by 4 bases and J by 0 bases, with 19 bases left in between. Germline values: CDR1 KGHSH, CDR2 LQKENI. The CDR3 is made up of 18 amino acids. Specimen: PBMCs or T cells enriched from blood (not recorded which). This sequence joins TRBV18 and TRBJ1-5, with D unclear. The clonotype comes from a woman aged 45 to 65 who had recovered from COVID-19. CDR3 amino acids: CASSQSAGRSYSNQPQHF. As DNA, the CDR3 is TGTGCCAGCTCACAGTCTGCCGGCAGGTCGTATAGCAATCAGCCCCAGCATTTT. Complete variable domain (other parts from reference TRBV18 and TRBJ1-5): NAGVMQNPRHLVRRRGQEARLRCSPMKGHSHVYWYRQLPEEGLKFMVYLQKENIIDESGMPKERFSAEFPKEGPSILRIQQVVRGDSAAYFCASSQSAGRSYSNQPQHFGDGTRLSIL.